The present entry profiles one T cell receptor (beta chain) with its context. This sample was included in a study of technical replicates of blood from several donors. Per germline, CDR1 SGHAT and CDR2 FQNNGV. This CDR3 region has 16 residues. V lost 4 bases, J lost 6 bases, and 9 bases stayed unmatched. Profiling relied on immunoSEQ multiplex PCR, and the TCRdb table lists in-frame clones only, not all of them. The sample consists of tens of thousands of clones, 65% to 90% of them appearing once. This TCR was sampled from a human donor in good health. Some clones in this sample may be carry-over from other donors' samples. Sequencing was carried out using PBMCs. The chain couples TRBV11-2 to TRBJ2-7, with 13 bases lining up with TRBD2. The CDR3 region is CASSSPGLAGVREQYF. The CDR3 DNA follows: TGTGCCAGCAGCTCCCCCGGACTAGCGGGAGTCCGCGAGCAGTACTTC.